These 25 T cell receptor beta chains were all obtained from the same sample, sequenced in a study of PD-L1 blockade in urothelial cancer. The time point: pretreatment peripheral blood. The method was immunoSEQ multiplex PCR; TCRdb's version includes in-frame clones alone and lacks a portion of them. The table records approximately 86,000 clones, around four fifths of them present only once. Sequenced here: PBMCs, sampled around atezolizumab (anti-PD-L1) treatment. These receptors all come from a man aged 35-49 years with urothelial cancer.

This chain links TRBV28 with TRBJ2-7; 10 bases fit TRBD2. V shed 5 bases and J 7 bases; nucleotides not matched to a gene: 14. Germline assignment: CDR1 MDHEN and CDR2 SYDVKM. The CDR3 totals 16 residues. The CDR3 DNA is TGTGCCAGCAGTCTCTCGGTGGGAGCGGGAGGGGGTGAGCAGTACTTC. Its translation is CASSLSVGAGGGEQYF. Full variable domain (outside the CDR3, taken from reference TRBV28 and TRBJ2-7): DVKVTQSSRYLVKRTGEKVFLECVQDMDHENMFWYRQDPGLGLRLIYFSYDVKMKEKGDIPEGYSVSREKKERFSLILESASTNQTSMYLCASSLSVGAGGGEQYFGPGTRLTVT.

This chain joins TRBV21-1 and TRBJ1-2; TRBD1 reflects the table's D call only, with no check against the DNA. TRBV21-1 is deemed a pseudogene. The CDR3 has 15 residues. The CDR3 is CASSPTGDGRYGYTF. The DNA of the CDR3 is TGTGCCAGCAGCCCCACAGGGGACGGTCGCTATGGCTACACCTTC.

For this clone: Other nucleotide sequences from this sample produce the same CDR3. The rearrangement links TRBV18 to TRBJ2-2, with D possibly being TRBD1 (5 bases). Germline CDR1 KGHSH, CDR2 LQKENI. CDR3 length: 14 residues. With 3 bases removed from V and 2 bases from J, the gap between germline ends came to 7 bases. The CDR3 region is CASSPDRNTGELFF. The CDR3, as DNA: TGTGCCAGCTCACCCGACAGAAACACCGGGGAGCTGTTTTTT.

CDR3 amino acids: CASSPGSGTGSYEQYF. The CDR3 bases are TGTGCCAGTAGTCCTGGGTCCGGGACAGGTTCCTACGAGCAGTACTTC. The chain carries TRBV19 and TRBJ2-7, with 8 positions matching TRBD1. Germline V gives CDR1 LNHDA, CDR2 SQIVND (reference sequence). Trimming removed 5 bases from V and 1 base from J; junction bases left unmatched: 10. CDR3 length equals 16 residues.

This clone was seen just once. V and J are TRBV9 and TRBJ2-1; no definite D call. Germline CDR1 is SGDLS and CDR2 is YYNGEE. V was cut by 0 bases and J by 6 bases, with 10 bases left in between. This CDR3 spans 14 amino acids. The CDR3 here is CASSVGFLANEQFF. The CDR3 nucleotides read TGTGCCAGCAGCGTAGGTTTTTTAGCCAATGAGCAGTTCTTC.

This sequence joins TRBV15 and TRBJ1-3; 7 nucleotides line up with TRBD1. J lost 6 bases, V lost 3 bases, and 8 bases had no gene match. This CDR3 is built from 15 residues. In germline, CDR1 is LNHNV, CDR2 YYDKDF (reference sequence). The CDR3: CATSRGRTGQNTIYF. The CDR3 nucleotides read TGTGCCACCAGCAGGGGCCGGACAGGTCAAAACACCATATATTTT.

V usage is TRBV19 and J usage is TRBJ2-7, with a tentative D call TRBD1 (6 bases). CDR1 is LNHDA, CDR2 SQIVND, per germline (reference sequence). This CDR3 region has 13 residues. The V gene lost 1 base and the J gene lost 6 bases, with 10 bases spanning the gap. The CDR3 DNA follows: TGTGCCAGTAGTATAGCTTCAGGGGCCGAGCAGTACTTC. Protein sequence: CASSIASGAEQYF.

A remark on this clone: Other DNA sequences from this sample encode an identical CDR3 as well. The chain has TRBV5-1 and TRBJ2-2; 15 positions agree with TRBD2. The CDR3 totals 16 residues. In germline, CDR1 is SGHRS, CDR2 YFSETQ. J was trimmed by 4 bases and V by 3 bases; bases with no gene match: 1. Here the CDR3 DNA reads TGCGCCAGCAGCTCGGGACTAGCGGGAGGCACCGGGGAGCTGTTTTTT. Its translation is CASSSGLAGGTGELFF.

This sequence joins TRBV18 and TRBJ1-1, with D perhaps matching TRBD1 (5 bases). In germline, CDR1 is KGHSH, CDR2 LQKENI. The CDR3 sequence is 15 residues long. Trimming cost V 3 bases and J 3 bases, with 14 bases left between them. The CDR3 protein is CASSPRTTWDTEAFF. The CDR3 DNA follows: TGTGCCAGCTCACCTCGGACAACTTGGGACACTGAAGCTTTCTTT.

The chain combines TRBV4-2 with TRBJ2-7; the match to TRBD2 covers 11 bases. The CDR3 runs 17 residues. The germline gives CDR1 LGHNA, CDR2 YNFKEQ. V lost 1 base to trimming and J lost 0 bases; unmatched junction nucleotides: 5. CDR3 amino acids: CASSQALAGGSSYEQYF. The CDR3 nucleotides are TGTGCCAGCAGCCAAGCGCTAGCGGGAGGCAGCTCCTACGAGCAGTACTTC.

In nucleotides, the CDR3 is TGCAGTGGCGGAAAGTTGGACGTCCTGACTTTC. Amino acid sequence: CSGGKLDVLTF. This sequence joins TRBV20-1 and TRBJ2-6; D uncertain. Germline V lookup: CDR1 DFQATT, CDR2 SNEGSKA (reference sequence). This CDR3 has 11 amino acids. Trimming left V 7 bases short and J 11 bases short, with 12 bases between.

CDR3 in DNA: TGCGCCAGCAGCGGAGGACTAGCGGGAGGGGTCCCCTACGAGCAGTACTTC. It is translated as CASSGGLAGGVPYEQYF. V gene TRBV5-1 combines with J gene TRBJ2-7, with 15 bases identical to TRBD2. Trimming removed 4 bases from V and 2 bases from J; junction bases left unmatched: 7. Germline assignment: CDR1 SGHRS and CDR2 YFSETQ. The CDR3 extends over 17 amino acids.

The chain joins TRBV5-1 to TRBJ1-4, with D tentatively TRBD1 (5 bases). V was shortened by 7 bases and J by 0 bases, with 13 bases between the two germline ends. From germline, CDR1 is SGHRS and CDR2 YFSETQ. CDR3 size: 15 residues. CDR3 bases: TGCGCCAGCCGAAGCGGAGGGGCAACTAATGAAAAACTGTTTTTT. Translating it yields CASRSGGATNEKLFF.

This chain uses TRBV18 with TRBJ1-2; 8 nucleotides line up with TRBD1. The J segment lost 8 bases and the V segment lost 5 bases, leaving 4 bases of the junction unmatched. The CDR3 has 12 amino acids. CDR1 is KGHSH, CDR2 LQKENI, per germline. DNA of the CDR3: TGTGCCAGCTCAGGACAGGGCATGGGCTACACCTTC. It is translated as CASSGQGMGYTF. The whole variable domain, remainder taken from reference TRBV18 and TRBJ1-2, is NAGVMQNPRHLVRRRGQEARLRCSPMKGHSHVYWYRQLPEEGLKFMVYLQKENIIDESGMPKERFSAEFPKEGPSILRIQQVVRGDSAAYFCASSGQGMGYTFGSGTRLTVV.

In this sample, this clone turned up many times. The chain employs TRBV27 and TRBJ2-2; D call uncertain. V gave up 3 bases and J gave up 6 bases, with 8 bases separating them. Germline CDR1 MNHEY, CDR2 SMNVEV (reference sequence). This CDR3 comprises 13 residues. The CDR3 bases are TGTGCCAGCAGTTTCGTTATCGCCGGGGAGCTGTTTTTT. It codes for CASSFVIAGELFF.

The table lists this clone with many counts. This chain connects TRBV28 to TRBJ2-7; D possibly corresponds to TRBD2 (5 bases). The CDR3 spans 14 residues. V gave up 2 bases and J gave up 6 bases, with 14 bases separating them. The germline gives CDR1 MDHEN, CDR2 SYDVKM. This CDR3 reads CASSLSVGVSEQYF. For the CDR3, the DNA is TGTGCCAGCAGTTTAAGCGTGGGAGTATCCGAGCAGTACTTC.

The V call is TRBV21-1, the J call TRBJ2-7; TRBD1, the D gene given by the table, was not confirmed from the DNA. TRBV21-1 is labeled a pseudogene. The CDR3 covers 16 residues. CDR3 DNA sequence: TGTGCCAGCAGATCAGATATCAGGACAGGATTCTACGAGCAGTACTTC. Protein: CASRSDIRTGFYEQYF.

V gene TRBV27 combines with J gene TRBJ2-6; no firm D call. The CDR3 contains 14 residues. V was trimmed by 5 bases and J by 0 bases, leaving 5 bases between them. Germline V gene lookup returns CDR1 MNHEY and CDR2 SMNVEV (reference sequence). The CDR3 coding sequence is TGTGCCAGCAGTCCCTTCTCTGGGGCCAACGTCCTGACTTTC. This encodes CASSPFSGANVLTF.

V usage is TRBV15 and J usage is TRBJ1-3, with a possible D match to TRBD1 (6 bases). This CDR3 spans 16 amino acids. Germline assignment: CDR1 LNHNV and CDR2 YYDKDF (reference sequence). The V end lost 4 bases, the J end lost 2 bases, and 15 bases lay between the germline ends. In nucleotides, the CDR3 is TGTGCCACCAGCATTATGACAGGCGCAACTGGAAACACCATATATTTT. This translates into CATSIMTGATGNTIYF.

The CDR3 reads CASSFAPSGQETQYF. For the CDR3, the DNA is TGTGCCAGCAGCTTCGCCCCTAGCGGACAAGAGACCCAGTACTTC. The chain combines TRBV7-3 with TRBJ2-5; 7 nucleotides agree with TRBD2. The CDR3 contains 15 residues. V shed 3 bases, J shed 2 bases, and the junction held 6 bases outside the gene matches. Germline assignment: CDR1 SGHTA and CDR2 FQGTGA.

The rearrangement links TRBV5-1 to TRBJ2-2; TRBD2 might be the D (6 bases). The germline gives CDR1 SGHRS, CDR2 YFSETQ. V lost 0 bases, J lost 7 bases, and 13 bases lay in between. CDR3 size: 15 residues. The CDR3 DNA reads TGCGCCAGCAGCTTGGCTCTAGCGCGGGGCGGGGAGCTGTTTTTT. Its translation is CASSLALARGGELFF.

The gene calls are TRBV15 and TRBJ1-1; perhaps TRBD1 as D (6 bases). Germline lookup yields CDR1 LNHNV and CDR2 YYDKDF (reference sequence). V shed 4 bases and J shed 1 base, with 13 bases lying between them. This CDR3 has 15 residues. The CDR3: CATSIFRTANTEAFF. CDR3 sequence (DNA): TGTGCCACCAGCATTTTCCGGACAGCGAACACTGAAGCTTTCTTT.

The V gene is TRBV10-3, the J gene TRBJ2-5; 7 positions agree with TRBD1. The CDR3 loop spans 14 amino acids. Germline-derived CDR1 and CDR2 are ENHRY and SYGVKD. V dropped 6 bases and J dropped 1; count of bases not matched to a gene: 5. CDR3 DNA sequence: TGTGCCATCAGGTCGACAGGGACCCAAGAGACCCAGTACTTC. Translated, it gives CAIRSTGTQETQYF.

The chain is built from TRBV4-3 and TRBJ1-2, with D possibly being TRBD1 (5 bases). Trimming shortened V by 0 bases and J by 1 base, and 15 bases separated the two germline ends. The CDR3 is 17 residues long. Germline V gene data show CDR1 as LGHNA and CDR2 as YSLEER. The CDR3 nucleotides read TGCGCCAGCAGCCAAGAAAGGGGAAGGTACGATAACTATGGCTACACCTTC. It is translated as CASSQERGRYDNYGYTF.

This clone was recorded once. The V gene is TRBV6-5, the J gene TRBJ1-2; the D gene is possibly TRBD1 (5 bases). Germline values: CDR1 MNHEY, CDR2 SVGAGI. This CDR3 region has 12 residues. V was shortened by 10 bases and J by 3 bases, with 12 bases between the two germline ends. In nucleotides, the CDR3 is TGTGCCACCTCGGGGGATCACTATGGCTACACCTTC. Encoded protein: CATSGDHYGYTF.